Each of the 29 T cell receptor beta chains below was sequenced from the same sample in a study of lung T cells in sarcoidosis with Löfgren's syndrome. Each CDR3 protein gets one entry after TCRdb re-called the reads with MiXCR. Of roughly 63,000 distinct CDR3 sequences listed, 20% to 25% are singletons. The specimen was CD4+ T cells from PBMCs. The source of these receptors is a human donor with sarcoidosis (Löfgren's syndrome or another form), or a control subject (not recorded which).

The DNA for the CDR3 is TGTGCCAGCCGATTCGGGACAGGGGCCTACGAGCAGTACGTC. It codes for CASRFGTGAYEQYV. This chain uses TRBV2 with TRBJ2-7; 10 bases align to TRBD1. CDR1 and CDR2 from the germline V gene are SNHLY and FYNNEI. The V and J ends lost 8 bases and 2 bases, in that order; junction bases with no gene match: 6. CDR3 length: 14 amino acids.

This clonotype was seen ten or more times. In nucleotides, the CDR3 is TGTGCCAGCAGCTCTCGGGCGGGGGCCACAGATACGCAGTATTTT. This translates into CASSSRAGATDTQYF. The rearrangement joins TRBV7-9 to TRBJ2-3, with D possibly being TRBD2 (7 bases). This CDR3 is built from 15 residues. Per the germline V gene, CDR1 is SEHNR and CDR2 is FQNEAQ (reference sequence). V was trimmed by 4 bases and J by 2 bases, leaving 13 bases between them. Together with reference TRBV7-9 and TRBJ2-3, the CDR3 gives the full variable domain: DTGVSQNPRHKITKRGQNVTFRCDPISEHNRLYWYRQTLGQGPEFLTYFQNEAQLEKSRLLSDRFSAERPKGSFSTLEIQRTEQGDSAMYLCASSSRAGATDTQYFGPGTRLTVL.

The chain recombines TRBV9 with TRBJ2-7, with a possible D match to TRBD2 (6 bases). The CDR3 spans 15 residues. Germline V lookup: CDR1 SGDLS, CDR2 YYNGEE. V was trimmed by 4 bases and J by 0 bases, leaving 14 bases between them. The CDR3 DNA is TGTGCCAGCAGCCCTGGGGGGAGCCTCTCCTACGAGCAGTACTTC. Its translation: CASSPGGSLSYEQYF.

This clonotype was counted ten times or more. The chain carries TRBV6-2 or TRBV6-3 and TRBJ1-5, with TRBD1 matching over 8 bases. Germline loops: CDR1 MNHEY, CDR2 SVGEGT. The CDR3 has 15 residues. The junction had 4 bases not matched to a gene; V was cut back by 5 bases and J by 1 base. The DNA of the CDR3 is TGTGCCAGCAGTCGGACAGGGCCCAGCAATCAGCCCCAGCATTTT. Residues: CASSRTGPSNQPQHF.

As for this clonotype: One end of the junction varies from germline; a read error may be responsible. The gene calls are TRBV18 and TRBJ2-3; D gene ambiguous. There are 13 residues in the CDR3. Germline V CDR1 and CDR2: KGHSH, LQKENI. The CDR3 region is CASSPRQTDTQYF. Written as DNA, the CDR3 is TGTGCCAGCTCGCCACGGCAGACAGATACGCAGTATTTT. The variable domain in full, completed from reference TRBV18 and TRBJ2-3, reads NAGVMQNPRHLVRRRGQEARLRCSPMKGHSHVYWYRQLPEEGLKFMVYLQKENIIDESGMPKERFSAEFPKEGPSILRIQQVVRGDSAAYFCASSPRQTDTQYFGPGTRLTVL.

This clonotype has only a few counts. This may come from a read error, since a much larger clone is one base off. The CDR3 sequence is CGARRGDPNQPQHF. CDR3 sequence (DNA): TGCGGTGCACGGCGGGGGGACCCTAATCAGCCCCAGCATTTT. J is TRBJ1-5 and V is TRBV20-1; a weak D match, TRBD1 (5 bases). Germline assignment: CDR1 DFQATT and CDR2 SNEGSKA (reference sequence). CDR3 size: 14 residues.

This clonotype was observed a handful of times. CDR3 DNA sequence: TGCGCCAGCAGCACGGGACAGGCCGGCCGTGAGACCCAGTACTTC. This sequence encodes CASSTGQAGRETQYF. This sequence joins TRBV5-1 and TRBJ2-5, with 8 positions matching TRBD1. The V gene end was trimmed by 4 bases and the J gene end by 5 bases; junction bases not matched to a gene: 10. Germline CDR1 reads SGHRS; CDR2 reads YFSETQ. The CDR3 is 15 amino acids.

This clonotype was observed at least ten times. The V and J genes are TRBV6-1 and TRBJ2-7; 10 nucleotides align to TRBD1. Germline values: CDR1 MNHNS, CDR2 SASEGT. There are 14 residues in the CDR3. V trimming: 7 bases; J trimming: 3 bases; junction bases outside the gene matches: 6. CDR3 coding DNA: TGTGCCAGCAAACAAGACAGGGGGCTCTACGAGCAGTACTTC. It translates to CASKQDRGLYEQYF.

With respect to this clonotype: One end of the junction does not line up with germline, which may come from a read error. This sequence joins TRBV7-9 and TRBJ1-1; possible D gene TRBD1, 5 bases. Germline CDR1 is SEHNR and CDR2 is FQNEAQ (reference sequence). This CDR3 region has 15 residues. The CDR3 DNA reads TGTGCCAGCGGCTTAGGCAGGACAACGAACACTGAAGCTTTCTTT. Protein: CASGLGRTTNTEAFF.

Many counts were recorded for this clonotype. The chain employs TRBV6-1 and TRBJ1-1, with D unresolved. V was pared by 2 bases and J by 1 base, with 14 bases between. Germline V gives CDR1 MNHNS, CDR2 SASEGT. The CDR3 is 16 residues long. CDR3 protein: CASSELAGAPNTEAFF. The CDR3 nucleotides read TGTGCCAGCAGTGAACTCGCGGGAGCCCCGAACACTGAAGCTTTCTTT.

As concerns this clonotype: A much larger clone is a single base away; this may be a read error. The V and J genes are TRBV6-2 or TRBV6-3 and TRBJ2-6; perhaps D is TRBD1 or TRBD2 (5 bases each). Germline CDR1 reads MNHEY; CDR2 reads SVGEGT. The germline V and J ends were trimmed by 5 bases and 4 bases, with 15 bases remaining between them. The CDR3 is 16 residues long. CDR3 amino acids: CASSLAGAEGANVLTF. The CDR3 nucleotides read TGTGCCAGCAGTCTAGCCGGGGCCGAAGGGGCCAACGTCCTGACTTTC.

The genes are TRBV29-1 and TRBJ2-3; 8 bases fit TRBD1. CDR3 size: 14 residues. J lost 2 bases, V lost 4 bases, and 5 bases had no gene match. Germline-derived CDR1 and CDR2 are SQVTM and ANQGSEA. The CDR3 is CSVVKDRATDTQYF. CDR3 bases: TGCAGCGTTGTCAAGGACAGGGCCACAGATACGCAGTATTTT.

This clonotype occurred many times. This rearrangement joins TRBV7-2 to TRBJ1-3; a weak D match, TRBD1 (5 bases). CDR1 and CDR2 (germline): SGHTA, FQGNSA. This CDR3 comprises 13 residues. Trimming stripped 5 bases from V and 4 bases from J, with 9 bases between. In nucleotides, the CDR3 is TGTGCCAGCAGCAGGGACTTCGGAAACACCATATATTTT. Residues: CASSRDFGNTIYF.

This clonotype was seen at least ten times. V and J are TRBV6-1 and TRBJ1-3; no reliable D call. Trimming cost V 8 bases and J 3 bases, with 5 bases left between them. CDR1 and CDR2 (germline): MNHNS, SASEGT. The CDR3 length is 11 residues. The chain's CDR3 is CASELGNTIYF. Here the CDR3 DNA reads TGTGCCAGCGAACTTGGAAACACCATATATTTT.

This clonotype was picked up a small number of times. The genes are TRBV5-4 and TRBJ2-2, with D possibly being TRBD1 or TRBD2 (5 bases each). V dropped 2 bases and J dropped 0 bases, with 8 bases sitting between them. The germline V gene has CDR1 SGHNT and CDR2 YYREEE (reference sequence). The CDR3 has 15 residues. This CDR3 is CASSLRGANTGELFF. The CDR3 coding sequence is TGTGCCAGCAGCTTAAGGGGAGCGAACACCGGGGAGCTGTTTTTT.

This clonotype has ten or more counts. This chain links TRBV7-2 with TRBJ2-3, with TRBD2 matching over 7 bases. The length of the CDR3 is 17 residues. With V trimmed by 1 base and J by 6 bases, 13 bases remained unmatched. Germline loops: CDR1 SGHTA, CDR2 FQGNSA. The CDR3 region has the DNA TGTGCCAGCAGCTTAGTAGCTAGCGGAGGAACAAGGGATACGCAGTATTTT. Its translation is CASSLVASGGTRDTQYF.

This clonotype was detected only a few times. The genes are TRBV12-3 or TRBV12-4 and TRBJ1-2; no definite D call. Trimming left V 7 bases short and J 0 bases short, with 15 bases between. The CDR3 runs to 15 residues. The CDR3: CASTQRRAANYGYTF. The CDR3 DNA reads TGTGCCAGCACCCAAAGGAGGGCTGCTAACTATGGCTACACCTTC.

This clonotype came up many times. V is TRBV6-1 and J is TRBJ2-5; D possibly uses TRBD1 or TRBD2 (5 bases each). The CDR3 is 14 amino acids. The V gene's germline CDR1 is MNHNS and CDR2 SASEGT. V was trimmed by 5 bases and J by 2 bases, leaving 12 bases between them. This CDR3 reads CASSWDGRQETQYF. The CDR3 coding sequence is TGTGCCAGCAGTTGGGACGGCAGACAAGAGACCCAGTACTTC.

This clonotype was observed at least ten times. The CDR3 reads CSAREHGGTANTEAFF. In DNA form, the CDR3 reads TGCAGTGCTAGAGAACATGGCGGGACAGCGAACACTGAAGCTTTCTTT. This sequence joins TRBV20-1 and TRBJ1-1; 7 bases align to TRBD1. The CDR3 extends over 16 amino acids. J was trimmed by 1 base and V by 0 bases; bases with no gene match: 8. The V gene's germline CDR1 is DFQATT and CDR2 SNEGSKA (reference sequence).

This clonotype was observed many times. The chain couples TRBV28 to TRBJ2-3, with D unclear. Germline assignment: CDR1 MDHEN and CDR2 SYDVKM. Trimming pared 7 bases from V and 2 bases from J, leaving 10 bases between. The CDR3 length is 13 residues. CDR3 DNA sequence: TGTGCCAGCACAGATGCCCTCACAGATACGCAGTATTTT. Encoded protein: CASTDALTDTQYF.

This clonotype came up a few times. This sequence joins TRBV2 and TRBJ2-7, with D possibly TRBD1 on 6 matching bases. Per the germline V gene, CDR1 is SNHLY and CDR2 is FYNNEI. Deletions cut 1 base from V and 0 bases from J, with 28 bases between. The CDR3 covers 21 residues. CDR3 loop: CASSEVWSGGEGSYRSYEQYF. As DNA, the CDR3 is TGTGCCAGCAGTGAAGTCTGGAGTGGGGGCGAGGGAAGCTACCGCTCCTACGAGCAGTACTTC.

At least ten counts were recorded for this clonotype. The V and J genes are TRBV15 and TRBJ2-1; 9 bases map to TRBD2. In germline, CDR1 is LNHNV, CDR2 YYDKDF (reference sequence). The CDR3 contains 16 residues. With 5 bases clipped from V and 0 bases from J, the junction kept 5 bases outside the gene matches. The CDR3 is CATSPRLADSYNEQFF. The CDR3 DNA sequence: TGTGCCACCAGCCCTCGACTAGCGGACTCCTACAATGAGCAGTTCTTC.

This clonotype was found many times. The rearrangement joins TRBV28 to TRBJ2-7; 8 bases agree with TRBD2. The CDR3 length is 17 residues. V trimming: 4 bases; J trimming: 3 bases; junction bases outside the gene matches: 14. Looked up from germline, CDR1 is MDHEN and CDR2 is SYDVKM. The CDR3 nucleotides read TGTGCCAGCAGTTACCGATTAGATTCCAGCGGGAGCTACGAGCAGTACTTC. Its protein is CASSYRLDSSGSYEQYF.

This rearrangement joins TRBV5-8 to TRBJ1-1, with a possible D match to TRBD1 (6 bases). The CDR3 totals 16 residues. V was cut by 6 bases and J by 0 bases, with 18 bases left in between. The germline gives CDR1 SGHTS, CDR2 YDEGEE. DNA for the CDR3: TGTGCCAGCACCATTGGGAGGACAGCGATGAACACTGAAGCTTTCTTT. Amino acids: CASTIGRTAMNTEAFF.

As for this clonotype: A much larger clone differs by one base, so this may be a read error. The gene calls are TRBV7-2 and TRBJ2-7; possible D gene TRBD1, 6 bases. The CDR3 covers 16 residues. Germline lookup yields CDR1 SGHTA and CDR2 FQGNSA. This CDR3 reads CASSLEFGTFSYERYF. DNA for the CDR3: TGTGCCAGCAGCTTAGAGTTTGGGACATTCTCCTACGAGCGGTACTTC. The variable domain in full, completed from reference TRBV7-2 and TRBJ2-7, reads GAGVSQSPSNKVTEKGKDVELRCDPISGHTALYWYRQSLGQGLEFLIYFQGNSAPDKSGLPSDRFSAERTGGSVSTLTIQRTQQEDSAVYLCASSLEFGTFSYERYFGPGTRLTVT.

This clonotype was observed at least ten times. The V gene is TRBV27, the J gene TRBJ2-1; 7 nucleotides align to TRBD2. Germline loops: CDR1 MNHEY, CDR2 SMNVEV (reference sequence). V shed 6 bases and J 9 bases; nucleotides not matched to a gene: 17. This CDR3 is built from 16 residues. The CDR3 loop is CASRGGGTTPLGEQFF. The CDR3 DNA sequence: TGTGCCAGCAGGGGGGGGGGGACTACACCTTTGGGTGAGCAGTTCTTC.

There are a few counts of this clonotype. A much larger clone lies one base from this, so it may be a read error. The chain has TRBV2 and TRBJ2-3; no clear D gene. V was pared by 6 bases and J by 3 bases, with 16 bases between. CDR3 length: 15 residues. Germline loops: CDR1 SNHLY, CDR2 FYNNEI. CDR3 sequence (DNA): TGTGCCAGCAGGAAAAGCCCAGCTAGTACAGATACGCAGTATTTT. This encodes CASRKSPASTDTQYF.

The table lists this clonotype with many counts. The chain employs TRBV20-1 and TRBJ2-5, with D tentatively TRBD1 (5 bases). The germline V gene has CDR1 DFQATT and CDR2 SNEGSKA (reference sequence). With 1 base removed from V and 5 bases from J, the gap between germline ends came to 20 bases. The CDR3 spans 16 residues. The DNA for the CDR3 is TGCAGTGCTAGAGCGGTAGGGGCCTACTTGGGCGAGACCCAGTACTTC. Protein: CSARAVGAYLGETQYF.

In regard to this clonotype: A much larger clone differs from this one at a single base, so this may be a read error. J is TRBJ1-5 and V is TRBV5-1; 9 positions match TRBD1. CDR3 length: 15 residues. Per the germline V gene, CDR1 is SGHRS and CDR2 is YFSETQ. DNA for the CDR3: TGCGCCAGCAGCTTGGGACAGGGGGGCAATCAGTCCCAGCATTTT. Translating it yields CASSLGQGGNQSQHF.